A single sample is the source of the 6 T cell receptor beta chains below, sequenced in a study of CD4 T cells in relation to SARS-CoV-2 and coronaviruses. The assay was immunoSEQ multiplex PCR, and TCRdb's table has in-frame clones only and misses some. This table holds roughly 60,000 clones, about 95% found once. Unexposed donor CD4+ T cells date from about 2011-2018, before the COVID-19 pandemic. The sample consisted of naive CD4+ T cells from PBMCs. The subset: naive CD4+ T cells isolated by negative enrichment. The receptor source for this set is a human donor in good health.

Remarks on this clone: This same CDR3 is encoded by further DNA sequences in the sample. The CDR3 reads CASSLAPSDTQYF. The DNA for the CDR3 is TGCGCCAGCAGCTTGGCCCCGTCAGATACGCAGTATTTT. The V call is TRBV5-1, the J call TRBJ2-3; D remains ambiguous. The CDR3 covers 13 residues. Trimming removed 0 bases at V and 4 bases at J, with 6 bases between. The germline CDR1 and CDR2 sequences are SGHRS and YFSETQ.

This clone was seen more than once but under ten times. The rearrangement joins TRBV6-1 to TRBJ1-1; 10 bases are a match to TRBD1. J lost 9 bases, V lost 2 bases, and 15 bases had no gene match. Germline CDR1 is MNHNS and CDR2 is SASEGT. The CDR3 extends over 17 amino acids. The CDR3, as DNA: TGTGCCAGCAGTGAACCGGCATCGGGGACAGGGGCGCGTAAAGCTTTCTTT. It specifies CASSEPASGTGARKAFF.

V is TRBV6-5 and J is TRBJ1-5, with D possibly matching TRBD1 (6 bases). The CDR3 contains 15 residues. Germline loops: CDR1 MNHEY, CDR2 SVGAGI. The V end was cut by 6 bases, the J end by 6 bases, with 18 bases between. The DNA for the CDR3 is TGTGCCAGCAGACCGCCGGGGGGGGCTTTTCAGCCCCAGCATTTT. This codes for CASRPPGGAFQPQHF.

The V and J genes are TRBV27 and TRBJ2-1; TRBD2 agrees at 11 bases. The CDR3 covers 17 residues. J was trimmed by 4 bases and V by 4 bases; bases with no gene match: 9. Per the germline V gene, CDR1 is MNHEY and CDR2 is SMNVEV (reference sequence). CDR3 sequence: CASSWEPGTSGYNEQFF. DNA for the CDR3: TGTGCCAGCAGTTGGGAGCCCGGGACTAGCGGATACAATGAGCAGTTCTTC.

The chain uses TRBV5-5 and TRBJ2-5; TRBD1 is a possible D gene (6 bases). This CDR3 has 16 residues. The germline V gene has CDR1 SGHKS and CDR2 YYEKEE (reference sequence). The V end lost 4 bases, the J end lost 2 bases, and 18 bases lay between the germline ends. The CDR3: CASSDPEQGMQETQYF. The CDR3 nucleotides are TGTGCCAGCAGCGACCCAGAACAGGGAATGCAAGAGACCCAGTACTTC. Using reference TRBV5-5 and TRBJ2-5 for the parts outside the CDR3, the full variable domain is DAGVTQSPTHLIKTRGQQVTLRCSPISGHKSVSWYQQVLGQGPQFIFQYYEKEERGRGNFPDRFSARQFPNYSSELNVNALLLGDSALYLCASSDPEQGMQETQYFGPGTRLLVL.

CDR3 sequence reads: CASSFKQGSGNQPQHF. In DNA, the CDR3 is TGTGCCAGCAGTTTTAAACAGGGGTCGGGCAATCAGCCCCAGCATTTT. This sequence joins TRBV28 and TRBJ1-5; 7 positions agree with TRBD1. The CDR3 contains 16 residues. Germline lookup yields CDR1 MDHEN and CDR2 SYDVKM. V dropped 3 bases and J dropped 2; count of bases not matched to a gene: 7. Drawing the rest from reference TRBV28 and TRBJ1-5, the complete variable domain is DVKVTQSSRYLVKRTGEKVFLECVQDMDHENMFWYRQDPGLGLRLIYFSYDVKMKEKGDIPEGYSVSREKKERFSLILESASTNQTSMYLCASSFKQGSGNQPQHFGDGTRLSIL.